This T cell receptor (beta chain) stems from a study of neurological immune-mediated disorders. Broader study findings: CDR3 amino acid sequences found in expanded clones were never shared across subjects, suggesting private repertoires in all groups. The highest TCR clonal expansion occurred in HTLV-1-associated myelopathy; multiple sclerosis fell below healthy controls.

This clonotype was counted at least ten times. Antigen specificity is unknown. The CDR3 length is 16 residues. Trimming shortened V by 0 bases and J by 5 bases, and 16 bases separated the two germline ends. Germline CDR1 is LGHNA and CDR2 is YSLEER. MiXCR was run by TCRdb on the 5' RACE reads, yielding one entry per CDR3 protein. Here the sample spans about 35,000 distinct CDR3 sequences, 7% to 8% being singletons. The controls, all healthy individuals, were blood bank volunteers in Maryland, USA. 2 million unsorted PBMCs were stored in RNAlater at -80 °C before RNA extraction. The chain recombines TRBV4-3 with TRBJ1-2, with a weak D call TRBD1 (6 bases). Input material: PBMCs. This receptor was taken from a woman in her thirties or forties in good health. This chain's CDR3 is CASSQDLLGGKYGYTF. For the CDR3, the DNA is TGCGCCAGCAGCCAAGATTTACTAGGGGGTAAATATGGCTACACCTTC.